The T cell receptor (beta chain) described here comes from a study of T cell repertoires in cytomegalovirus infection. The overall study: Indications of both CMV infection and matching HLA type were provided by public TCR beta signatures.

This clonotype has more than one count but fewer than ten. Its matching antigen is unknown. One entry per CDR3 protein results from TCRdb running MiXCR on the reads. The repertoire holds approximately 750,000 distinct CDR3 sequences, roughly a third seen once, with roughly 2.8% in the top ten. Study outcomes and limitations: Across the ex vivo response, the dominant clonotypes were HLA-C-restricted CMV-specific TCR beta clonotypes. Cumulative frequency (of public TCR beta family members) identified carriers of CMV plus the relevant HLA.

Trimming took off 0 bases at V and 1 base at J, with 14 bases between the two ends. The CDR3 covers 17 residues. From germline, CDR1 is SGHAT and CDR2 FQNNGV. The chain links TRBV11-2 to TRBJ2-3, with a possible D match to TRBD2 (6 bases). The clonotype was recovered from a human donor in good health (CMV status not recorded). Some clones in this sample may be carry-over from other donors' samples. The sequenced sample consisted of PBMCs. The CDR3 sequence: CASSLDNALAGTDTQYF. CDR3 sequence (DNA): TGTGCCAGCAGCTTAGATAACGCGTTAGCGGGCACAGATACGCAGTATTTT.